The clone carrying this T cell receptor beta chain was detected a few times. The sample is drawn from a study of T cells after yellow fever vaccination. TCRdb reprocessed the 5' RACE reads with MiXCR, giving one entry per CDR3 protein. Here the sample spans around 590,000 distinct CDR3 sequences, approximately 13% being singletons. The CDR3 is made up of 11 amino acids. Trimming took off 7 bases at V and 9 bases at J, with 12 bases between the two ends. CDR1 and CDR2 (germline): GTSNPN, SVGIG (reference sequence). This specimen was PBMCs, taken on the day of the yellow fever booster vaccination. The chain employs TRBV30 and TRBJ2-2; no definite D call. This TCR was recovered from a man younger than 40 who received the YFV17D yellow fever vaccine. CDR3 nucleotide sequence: TGTGCCTTTACTTTAGTCCGGGAGCTGTTTTTT. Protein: CAFTLVRELFF.